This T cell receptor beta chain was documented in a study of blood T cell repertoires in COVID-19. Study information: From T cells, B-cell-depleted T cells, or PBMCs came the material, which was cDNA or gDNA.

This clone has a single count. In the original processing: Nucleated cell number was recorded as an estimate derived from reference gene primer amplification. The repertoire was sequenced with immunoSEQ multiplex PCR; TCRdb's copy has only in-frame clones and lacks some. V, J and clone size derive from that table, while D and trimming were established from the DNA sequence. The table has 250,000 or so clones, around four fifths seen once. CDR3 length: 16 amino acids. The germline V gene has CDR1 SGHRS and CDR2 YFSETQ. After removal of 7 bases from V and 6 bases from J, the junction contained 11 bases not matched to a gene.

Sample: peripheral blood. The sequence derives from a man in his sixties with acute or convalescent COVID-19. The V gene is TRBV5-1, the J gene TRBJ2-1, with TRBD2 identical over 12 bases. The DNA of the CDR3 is TGCGCCAGCGAGACAGCGGCTAGCGGGGGGGGCAATGAGCAGTTCTTC. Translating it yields CASETAASGGGNEQFF.